This T cell receptor beta chain appears in the sequencing data of a study of T cells after yellow fever vaccination. Study outcomes and limitations: Abundant clonotypes from the bulk population could get into FACS-sorted repertoires as contaminants. Secondary responses were weaker yet peaked faster, day 5 versus 15. Subsequent to the booster, the majority of primary-vaccination clones reappeared (around 95% CD4, roughly 90% CD8).

V lost 0 bases to trimming and J lost 3 bases, with 8 bases between them. The CDR3 runs to 14 residues. Germline V gene sequence: CDR1 SEHNR, CDR2 FQNEAQ (reference sequence). Production of TCR cDNA was by 5'RACE template switching, which also added a universal primer site and UMIs. TCRdb re-called the 5' RACE reads through MiXCR, storing one row per CDR3 protein. The data hold a few hundred thousand distinct CDR3 sequences, with approximately 8% observed a single time. This clonotype has ten or more counts. The antigen remains unidentified. The sample here was PBMCs, taken about 49 days after the first yellow fever vaccination. The chain joins TRBV7-9 to TRBJ1-1; D uncertain. This TCR was recovered from a man between 18 and 35 years old who received the YFV17D yellow fever vaccine. The CDR3 DNA sequence: TGTGCCAGCAGCTTAGCGAATCGGTACACTGAAGCTTTCTTT. Translating gives CASSLANRYTEAFF.